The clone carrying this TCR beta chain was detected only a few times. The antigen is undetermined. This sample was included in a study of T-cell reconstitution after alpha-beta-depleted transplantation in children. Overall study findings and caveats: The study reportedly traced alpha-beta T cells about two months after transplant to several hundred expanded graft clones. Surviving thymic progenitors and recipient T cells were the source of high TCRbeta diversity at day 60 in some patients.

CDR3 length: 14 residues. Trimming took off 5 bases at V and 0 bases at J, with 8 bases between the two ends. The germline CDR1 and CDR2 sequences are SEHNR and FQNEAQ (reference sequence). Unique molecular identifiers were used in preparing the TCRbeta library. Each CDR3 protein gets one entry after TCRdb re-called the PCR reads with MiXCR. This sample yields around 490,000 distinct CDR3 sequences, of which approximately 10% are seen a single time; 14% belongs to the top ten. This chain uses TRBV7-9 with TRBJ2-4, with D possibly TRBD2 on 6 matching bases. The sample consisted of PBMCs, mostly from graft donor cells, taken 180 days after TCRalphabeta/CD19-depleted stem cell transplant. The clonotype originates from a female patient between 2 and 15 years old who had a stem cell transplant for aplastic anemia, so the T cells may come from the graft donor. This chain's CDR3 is CASSAGLAKNIQYF. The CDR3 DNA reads TGTGCCAGCAGCGCGGGGCTAGCCAAAAACATTCAGTACTTC.